The 22 T cell receptor beta chains in this list originate from one sample, sequenced in a study of OX40 agonist ivuxolimab in advanced cancers. TCRdb keeps only in-frame clones here, not all; method: immunoSEQ multiplex PCR. Among 45,000 to 60,000 clones listed, just under 90% were seen once. The sequences come from CD4+ or CD8+ T cells sorted from blood, collected in a trial of the OX40 agonist ivuxolimab. The origin of the receptors is an adult with an advanced solid tumor such as melanoma, head and neck, liver or kidney cancer.

The genes are TRBV27 and TRBJ2-7; D might be TRBD2 (6 bases). This CDR3 has 12 residues. Germline CDR1 reads MNHEY; CDR2 reads SMNVEV (reference sequence). V dropped 6 bases and J dropped 6 bases, with 12 bases sitting between them. CDR3 sequence: CASRTLAGEQYF. The CDR3 DNA follows: TGTGCCAGCAGAACACTAGCCGGCGAGCAGTACTTC.

This chain joins TRBV27 and TRBJ1-2, with D hard to call. The CDR3 has 13 residues. CDR1 is MNHEY and CDR2 is SMNVEV in the germline V gene (reference sequence). Trimming shortened V by 3 bases and J by 4 bases, and 9 bases separated the two germline ends. The CDR3 DNA is TGTGCCAGCAGTTTGCAACCTGGCTATGGCTACACCTTC. It specifies CASSLQPGYGYTF.

This chain uses TRBV27 with TRBJ2-7, with 7 bases matching TRBD2. This CDR3 spans 14 amino acids. The junction had 6 bases not matched to a gene; V was cut back by 5 bases and J by 2 bases. The germline V gene encodes CDR1 MNHEY and CDR2 SMNVEV (reference sequence). CDR3 loop: CASSTTSVTYEQYF. In DNA form, the CDR3 reads TGTGCCAGCAGTACCACTAGCGTGACCTACGAGCAGTACTTC.

The gene calls are TRBV27 and TRBJ2-7, with 7 bases that match TRBD2. CDR1 and CDR2 from the germline V gene are MNHEY and SMNVEV (reference sequence). The CDR3 sequence is 15 residues long. With V trimmed by 8 bases and J by 0 bases, 10 bases remained unmatched. CDR3 nucleotides: TGTGCCAGCGCCTCCCGGGGGGATTTCTCCTACGAGCAGTACTTC. As protein: CASASRGDFSYEQYF.

The rearrangement joins TRBV7-8 to TRBJ1-1, with 10 bases aligning to TRBD1. V shed 3 bases and J 8 bases; nucleotides not matched to a gene: 3. CDR3 length: 13 amino acids. Germline V gene lookup returns CDR1 SGHVS and CDR2 FQNEAQ. The CDR3 bases are TGTGCCAGCAGCTTCGACAGGGGGCGGGAAGCTTTCTTT. Its protein product is CASSFDRGREAFF.

The J gene is TRBJ2-1, the V gene TRBV7-9; 7 bases are a match to TRBD2. The J segment lost 9 bases and the V segment lost 5 bases, leaving 16 bases of the junction unmatched. The CDR3 spans 16 residues. CDR1 and CDR2 from the germline V gene are SEHNR and FQNEAQ (reference sequence). CDR3 sequence reads: CASSPSGGGSSGEQFF. The CDR3 nucleotides read TGTGCCAGCAGCCCCTCGGGGGGTGGGAGTTCGGGTGAGCAGTTCTTC. Full variable domain (missing parts from reference TRBV7-9 and TRBJ2-1): DTGVSQNPRHKITKRGQNVTFRCDPISEHNRLYWYRQTLGQGPEFLTYFQNEAQLEKSRLLSDRFSAERPKGSFSTLEIQRTEQGDSAMYLCASSPSGGGSSGEQFFGPGTRLTVL.

The count of this clone is one. The chain recombines TRBV28 with TRBJ1-4; D is undetermined. Trimming cost V 8 bases and J 7 bases, with 17 bases left between them. The CDR3 is made up of 14 amino acids. Per germline, CDR1 MDHEN and CDR2 SYDVKM. CDR3 region: CASDGRAVGEKLFF. The CDR3 coding sequence is TGTGCCAGCGATGGGAGGGCCGTAGGTGAAAAACTGTTTTTT. Supplemented by reference TRBV28 and TRBJ1-4, the full variable domain reads DVKVTQSSRYLVKRTGEKVFLECVQDMDHENMFWYRQDPGLGLRLIYFSYDVKMKEKGDIPEGYSVSREKKERFSLILESASTNQTSMYLCASDGRAVGEKLFFGSGTQLSVL.

The chain is built from TRBV5-6 and TRBJ1-3; D unresolved. The V gene lost 4 bases and the J gene lost 0 bases, with 11 bases spanning the gap. This CDR3 is built from 15 residues. Germline CDR1 SGHDT, CDR2 YYEEEE. CDR3 nucleotides: TGTGCCAGCAGCCAGCAGACGGGCTCTGGAAACACCATATATTTT. Residues: CASSQQTGSGNTIYF. Full variable domain (missing parts from reference TRBV5-6 and TRBJ1-3): DAGVTQSPTHLIKTRGQQVTLRCSPKSGHDTVSWYQQALGQGPQFIFQYYEEEERQRGNFPDRFSGHQFPNYSSELNVNALLLGDSALYLCASSQQTGSGNTIYFGEGSWLTVV.

Notes on this clone: Its ends do not fully match the called genes, so a read error is possible. The chain combines TRBV7-8 with TRBJ2-5; 7 nucleotides line up with TRBD1. The CDR3 is made up of 11 amino acids. The germline CDR1 and CDR2 sequences are SGHVS and FQNEAQ. CDR3 in DNA: TGTGCCAGCACCGGGGACAGCGTAGGGAACTTC. Translated: CASTGDSVGNF.

The V call is TRBV7-9, the J call TRBJ2-3, with 9 bases matching TRBD1. J lost 5 bases, V lost 5 bases, and 11 bases had no gene match. CDR1 is SEHNR and CDR2 is FQNEAQ in the germline V gene (reference sequence). The CDR3 length is 16 residues. The CDR3 bases are TGTGCCAGCAGCAAAACCGGACAGGGGACGGTAGATACGCAGTATTTT. Translated, it gives CASSKTGQGTVDTQYF.

The V call is TRBV28, the J call TRBJ2-6; D gene ambiguous. V was cut by 6 bases and J by 4 bases, with 7 bases left in between. Per the germline V gene, CDR1 is MDHEN and CDR2 is SYDVKM. The CDR3 has 13 residues. CDR3 amino acids: CASRELGANVLTF. For the CDR3, the DNA is TGTGCCAGCAGAGAGCTGGGGGCCAACGTCCTGACTTTC.

The chain is built from TRBV7-2 and TRBJ2-2, with 8 bases aligning to TRBD1. The germline CDR1 and CDR2 sequences are SGHTA and FQGNSA. V gave up 4 bases and J gave up 5 bases; unmatched junction bases: 3. The CDR3 covers 14 residues. In DNA, the CDR3 is TGTGCCAGCAGCTCCTACAGGGGGACCGGGGAGCTGTTTTTT. Translated: CASSSYRGTGELFF.

The rearrangement uses TRBV18 and TRBJ2-1; 7 nucleotides line up with TRBD2. The CDR3 runs 19 residues. The V gene end was trimmed by 3 bases and the J gene end by 5 bases; junction bases not matched to a gene: 19. Germline assignment: CDR1 KGHSH and CDR2 LQKENI. The CDR3 is CASSPLGGAIRWGNNEQFF. In DNA, the CDR3 is TGTGCCAGCTCACCGTTGGGAGGGGCGATTCGCTGGGGTAACAATGAGCAGTTCTTC.

The chain joins TRBV5-1 to TRBJ2-2; D may be TRBD2 (5 bases). This CDR3 is 15 amino acids long. V was shortened by 4 bases and J by 6 bases, with 16 bases between the two germline ends. CDR1 and CDR2 from the germline V gene are SGHRS and YFSETQ. CDR3 sequence reads: CASSERTGTAGELFF. The CDR3 coding sequence is TGCGCCAGCAGCGAACGGACGGGAACCGCCGGGGAGCTGTTTTTT.

V is TRBV5-4 and J is TRBJ2-2; TRBD1 or TRBD2 may be the D gene (5 bases each). Germline loops: CDR1 SGHNT, CDR2 YYREEE (reference sequence). Between the trimmed V and J ends, which lost 0 bases and 4 bases, there was a span of 10 bases. The CDR3 length is 15 residues. This chain's CDR3 is CASSLVDSGTGELFF. The DNA for the CDR3 is TGTGCCAGCAGCTTGGTAGACAGCGGCACCGGGGAGCTGTTTTTT.

The rearrangement joins TRBV5-8 to TRBJ2-3; unclear D gene. The CDR3 consists of 13 residues. V lost 4 bases and J 6 bases, leaving 12 bases between the germline ends. Germline V CDR1 and CDR2: SGHTS, YDEGEE. This CDR3 is CASSLPNHDTQYF. CDR3 sequence (DNA): TGTGCCAGCAGCCTCCCGAATCACGATACGCAGTATTTT.

The chain employs TRBV7-2 and TRBJ1-1, with D possibly being TRBD1 (6 bases). Deletions cut 3 bases from V and 1 base from J, with 9 bases between. Looked up from germline, CDR1 is SGHTA and CDR2 is FQGNSA. CDR3 length equals 14 residues. The CDR3 spells CASSLGQTNTEAFF. The CDR3 DNA follows: TGTGCCAGCAGCTTGGGACAAACGAACACTGAAGCTTTCTTT.

This clone appeared once. This sequence joins TRBV5-6 and TRBJ1-2; D possibly corresponds to TRBD1 (5 bases). Germline V CDR1 and CDR2: SGHDT, YYEEEE. This CDR3 is 13 amino acids long. Trimming removed 4 bases from V and 8 bases from J, with 15 bases in between. Written as DNA, the CDR3 is TGTGCCAGCAGCCCGACTCAGGGAGTCGGCTACACCTTC. This translates into CASSPTQGVGYTF.

V usage is TRBV5-1 and J usage is TRBJ1-1, with D possibly matching TRBD1 (5 bases). The V and J ends lost 2 bases and 12 bases respectively, with 17 bases between them. Looked up from germline, CDR1 is SGHRS and CDR2 is YFSETQ. This CDR3 contains 13 residues. CDR3 amino acids: CASSFNRDAVSFF. In DNA, the CDR3 is TGCGCCAGCAGCTTTAACCGGGACGCGGTTTCTTTCTTT.

The chain carries TRBV7-2 and TRBJ1-1; no firm D call. The CDR3 length is 15 residues. Germline values: CDR1 SGHTA, CDR2 FQGNSA. Trimming stripped 8 bases from V and 1 base from J, with 17 bases between. CDR3 coding DNA: TGTGCCAGCTCATTAACGGGCGGGAAGAACACTGAAGCTTTCTTT. It yields the protein CASSLTGGKNTEAFF.

The chain combines TRBV7-8 with TRBJ2-5, with TRBD1 as a possible D gene (5 bases). The CDR3 consists of 13 residues. V gave up 8 bases and J gave up 5 bases, with 15 bases separating them. Germline V gives CDR1 SGHVS, CDR2 FQNEAQ. The CDR3 loop reads CASGAVLRETQYF. The CDR3 DNA reads as TGTGCCAGCGGGGCGGTTCTCAGGGAGACCCAGTACTTC.

This clone has a handful of counts. V and J are TRBV10-3 and TRBJ2-7; 7 bases map to TRBD2. Trimming cost V 2 bases and J 3 bases; bases outside gene matches: 4. Germline CDR1 ENHRY, CDR2 SYGVKD. This CDR3 has 14 residues. CDR3 nucleotides: TGTGCCATCAGTGAGGGGACTACCTACTACGAGCAGTACTTC. Its protein product is CAISEGTTYYEQYF.